These T cell receptor beta chains were read from a single sample in a study of T cells in Graves' hyperthyroidism and ophthalmopathy. A single record per CDR3 protein comes from TCRdb applying MiXCR to the multiplex PCR reads. The data contain about half a million distinct CDR3 sequences, less than 25% of them singletons. Sequencing was done on a sample of blood. The receptors originated from a man aged 18 to 29 with Graves' hyperthyroidism. Both conserved end residues are part of each CDR3. Each record gives: CDR3 DNA, CDR3 protein, D gene, CDR3 length, V gene, clone size, J gene. D genes are given only for firm matches. The size entry is marked missing in some rows and otherwise reads once, few, many or a size class.

TGTGCCTGGAGTGGGACTAGGTCCGGGGAGCTGTTTTTT CAWSGTRSGELFF TRBD2 13 TRBV30 many TRBJ2-2
TGCGCCAGCAGCTTGGAACCGGGACAGGGGTCGGAGACCCAGTACTTC CASSLEPGQGSETQYF TRBD1 16 TRBV5-1 . TRBJ2-5
TGTGCCTGGGAAGGGAATGGCTACACCTTC CAWEGNGYTF . 10 TRBV30 many TRBJ1-2
TGTGCCAGCTCACCCAGAGGGGTCACAATGAACACTGAAGCTTTCTTT CASSPRGVTMNTEAFF . 16 TRBV18 . TRBJ1-1
TGTGCCAGCAGTGATCAGGGATCCCAGCCCCAGCATTTT CASSDQGSQPQHF . 13 TRBV6-1 . TRBJ1-5
TGTGCCAGCAGCCCCAGGGGGGCCTACGAGCAGTACTTC CASSPRGAYEQYF . 13 TRBV2 many TRBJ2-7
TGCGCCAGCAGCCGAACCGGGACAGGAGAAGAGCCCCAGCATTTT CASSRTGTGEEPQHF TRBD1 15 TRBV5-1 . TRBJ1-5
TGTGCCAGCAGCCAAGAGGAGTTCGAGCAGTACTTC CASSQEEFEQYF . 12 TRBV11-3 many TRBJ2-7
TGTGCCTGGAGTGAAAGCGGGAGTGTCTCCTACGAGCAGTACTTC CAWSESGSVSYEQYF TRBD2 15 TRBV30 few TRBJ2-7
TGCAGCGGGGGGACAGGTCCCAACACTGAAGCTTTCTTT CSGGTGPNTEAFF TRBD1 13 TRBV29-1 many TRBJ1-1
TGCAGCGTTTCCCCCGGACGGAACTCTGGGGCCAACGTCCTGACTTTC CSVSPGRNSGANVLTF . 16 TRBV29-1 few TRBJ2-6
TGTGCCATCCCCGACGGAGCTAGCAACACCATATATTTT CAIPDGASNTIYF . 13 TRBV2 many TRBJ1-3
TGTGCCAGCAGTTTAACCGGCACTGAAGCTTCCTTT CASSLTGTEASF . 12 TRBV27 many TRBJ1-1
TGTGCCATCAGGGAGTTCGAGGGGGCGTTTGGCTACACCTTC CAIREFEGAFGYTF TRBD1 14 TRBV10-3 . TRBJ1-2
TGTGCCAGCAGTCCCTTAGGGGTCCCCTATGGCTACACCTTC CASSPLGVPYGYTF . 14 TRBV12-3/TRBV12-4 many TRBJ1-2
TGTGCCAGCAGTGAAGGAGTCCACCCCAGTGCCCACTACGAGCAGTACTTC CASSEGVHPSAHYEQYF . 17 TRBV6-1 . TRBJ2-7
TGCAGTGCTAGAGATAAGGGCTTGAACACTGAAGCTTTCTTT CSARDKGLNTEAFF . 14 TRBV20-1 many TRBJ1-1
TGTGCCAGCAGCCTGTCCGGGACAGGGGGCGACGAGCAGTACTTC CASSLSGTGGDEQYF TRBD1 15 TRBV7-9 . TRBJ2-7
TGTGCCAGCACCTCCCGGGACAGAAATCAGCCCCAGCATTTT CASTSRDRNQPQHF TRBD1 14 TRBV6-2/TRBV6-3 many TRBJ1-5
TGTGCCAGCACTAGAGGGGAGACCCAGTACTTC CASTRGETQYF . 11 TRBV6-1 many TRBJ2-5
TGTGCCAGTAGTTTACAGGGTAATGGTGAAGCTTTCTTT CASSLQGNGEAFF . 13 TRBV19 few TRBJ1-1
TGTGCCAGCAGTTTGCAGGGGCGCAAAGGACGTGGCTACACCTTC CASSLQGRKGRGYTF . 15 TRBV12-3/TRBV12-4 many TRBJ1-2
TGTGCCAGCAGCTTAGGCCACAGGGGCCAAGAGACCCAGTACTTC CASSLGHRGQETQYF TRBD1 15 TRBV11-2 . TRBJ2-5
TGTGCCAGCAGCTCTGGACGGACCAATTCACCCCTCCACTTT CASSSGRTNSPLHF . 14 TRBV11-2 many TRBJ1-6
TGTGCCAGCAGCCGATTTACAGGGAGTATCGGCTACACCTTC CASSRFTGSIGYTF . 14 TRBV28 . TRBJ1-2
TGTGCCAGCAGTTGGCTGTTTGGAGAGACCCAGTACTTC CASSWLFGETQYF . 13 TRBV27 . TRBJ2-5
TGTGCCAGCAGTGTACAGGTCAGCGGCTACACCTTC CASSVQVSGYTF . 12 TRBV6-1 . TRBJ1-2
TGTGCCAGCAGCTGGACTAGCGGGGAGGGGGAGACCCTGTACTTC CASSWTSGEGETLYF TRBD2 15 TRBV7-3 . TRBJ2-5
TGTGCCAGCAGCTTGGTGCGCTACTCTGGAAACACCATATATTTT CASSLVRYSGNTIYF . 15 TRBV5-6 many TRBJ1-3
TGTGCCAGTTCTGTTACGGGGTCCAGTCCCACTGAAGCTTTCTTT CASSVTGSSPTEAFF . 15 TRBV19 . TRBJ1-1
TGTGCCAGCACCATTCGGGCAGGGCGGGAGACCCAGTACTTC CASTIRAGRETQYF . 14 TRBV12-3/TRBV12-4 . TRBJ2-5
TGTGCCAGCAGCTTAGTCCCGGGTGGTAACGACGAGCAGTACTTC CASSLVPGGNDEQYF . 15 TRBV7-9 few TRBJ2-7
TGTGCCAGCAGCGGACAGGGGGCTTTAACCGGGGAGCTGTTTTTT CASSGQGALTGELFF TRBD1 15 TRBV13 few TRBJ2-2
TGTGCCAGCAGATGGACAGGGGCAGGATTGAACACTGAAGCTTTCTTT CASRWTGAGLNTEAFF TRBD1 16 TRBV27 many TRBJ1-1
TGCAGTGCTCGACACGGGTCTTCCTACGAGCAGTACTTC CSARHGSSYEQYF . 13 TRBV20-1 many TRBJ2-7
TGTGCCAGCAGCCCACGGGCAGGGACGACCTACGAGCAGTACTTC CASSPRAGTTYEQYF . 15 TRBV7-8 many TRBJ2-7
TGTGCCAGCAGTTCAACCCTCCGGGGCGTCGGCTACACCTTC CASSSTLRGVGYTF . 14 TRBV28 many TRBJ1-2
TGTGCCAGCAGCTTGGGGACTAGTAGGGAGACCCAGTACTTC CASSLGTSRETQYF TRBD2 14 TRBV11-2 . TRBJ2-5
TGTGCCAGTTCAGAGACGGTGCAGCCCCAGCATTTT CASSETVQPQHF . 12 TRBV19 many TRBJ1-5
TGTGCCAGCAGCTTAGCGGGGGATGTAAGGGGGTCCGGCGAGCAGTACTTC CASSLAGDVRGSGEQYF . 17 TRBV13 . TRBJ2-7
TGTGCCAGCAGCTCTAGATCCAGGGGGGAGACCCAGTACTTC CASSSRSRGETQYF TRBD1 14 TRBV7-2 . TRBJ2-5
TGTGCCAGCAGTTTGGGCGGGGGGGGTCGTGGGGCCCAGTACTTC CASSLGGGGRGAQYF TRBD2 15 TRBV12-3/TRBV12-4 many TRBJ2-5
TGTGCTAGTGGTTTCGGAGACAGGGAAAACACTGAAGCTTTCTTT CASGFGDRENTEAFF TRBD1 15 TRBV12-5 . TRBJ1-1
TGTGCCAGCAGCTTACGGGACGGCCTTAACTATGGCTACACCTTC CASSLRDGLNYGYTF . 15 TRBV7-8 few TRBJ1-2
TGTGCCAGCAGTTTACCCGGCGTGGAAGAGACCCAGTACTTC CASSLPGVEETQYF . 14 TRBV28 many TRBJ2-5
TGTGCCAGCAGTCCCCTCGAAGAAAACACTGAAGCTTTCTTT CASSPLEENTEAFF . 14 TRBV6-2/TRBV6-3 many TRBJ1-1
TGTGCCAGCAGCGTAGGAAGCACCGGGGAGCTGTTTTTT CASSVGSTGELFF . 13 TRBV9 many TRBJ2-2
TGTGCCAGCAGTTACTCGAAAGGCAAAGCTTTCTTT CASSYSKGKAFF . 12 TRBV6-5 many TRBJ1-1
TGTGCCAGTAGTATAGGAGGAGGGAGGATCGGAGAGACCCAGTACTTC CASSIGGGRIGETQYF . 16 TRBV19 many TRBJ2-5
TGCAGTGCTTCCAAACAGGGGAGCCCCTACGAGCAGTACTTC CSASKQGSPYEQYF TRBD1 14 TRBV20-1 many TRBJ2-7
TGTGCCACCAGCAGAGATCGTCGAGGAAGGAACACCATATATTTT CATSRDRRGRNTIYF . 15 TRBV15 many TRBJ1-3
TGTGCCAGCAGTTACTCTGGACACCAGAAAGGAGGCTACACCTTC CASSYSGHQKGGYTF . 15 TRBV6-5 . TRBJ1-2
TGTGCCAGCAGGAATTCAGGGCCTGGAAACACCATATATTTT CASRNSGPGNTIYF . 14 TRBV12-3/TRBV12-4 many TRBJ1-3
TGTGCCAGCAGTTTAGGGGCCGGCCTCGGCTACACCTTC CASSLGAGLGYTF . 13 TRBV12-3/TRBV12-4 many TRBJ1-2
TGTGCCATCACACGGGACAGGAGCCAAGAGACCCAGTACTTC CAITRDRSQETQYF TRBD1 14 TRBV10-3 . TRBJ2-5
TGTGCCAGCAGAGGGGGGATCTATGGCTACACCTTC CASRGGIYGYTF . 12 TRBV28 many TRBJ1-2
TGTGCCAGAAGAGACCGCCAGGGTGGGGGCGAGCAGTACTTC CARRDRQGGGEQYF . 14 TRBV19 . TRBJ2-7
TGTGCCAGCAGTTTACGACGGGGGGGCTTCGACCAAGAGACCCAGTACTTC CASSLRRGGFDQETQYF TRBD2 17 TRBV12-3/TRBV12-4 many TRBJ2-5
TGCAGTGCTGGGCCCGGTGGGCAATATAGCAATCAGCCCCAGCATTTT CSAGPGGQYSNQPQHF . 16 TRBV20-1 many TRBJ1-5
TGCGCCAGCAGCTTTTCAGGACAGGGGGCGCCCGGGGGTGAGCAGTTCTTC CASSFSGQGAPGGEQFF TRBD1 17 TRBV5-1 . TRBJ2-1